This is a list of T cell receptor beta chains from one sample in a study of cytomegalovirus exposure and HLA in healthy donors. Assay used: immunoSEQ multiplex PCR; TCRdb lists only in-frame clones, some missing. The sample gives some 150,000 clones, approximately 81% of which show up once; around 6.7% is in the top ten. Sequencing was carried out using PBMCs. These receptors came from a woman aged 25 to 45 in good health and CMV-seropositive. Each CDR3 is given with its conserved first and last residue. The D gene is left open where the match is weak. Clone sizes are given selectively: once, few, many, or a class where the clone is expanded.

d_call	v_call	cdr3_length	j_call	clone_size	cdr3_nt	cdr3_aa
TRBD1	TRBV5-1	15	TRBJ2-3	few	TGCGCCAGCAGCAAGGGACAGCTTATAACAGATACGCAGTATTTT	CASSKGQLITDTQYF
-	TRBV7-9	12	TRBJ1-2	few	TGTTCCAGCAGCTTAGAGAGGGTTGGCTACACCTTC	CSSSLERVGYTF
TRBD2	TRBV4-2	19	TRBJ2-1	-	TGTGCCAGCAGCCAAGGAGGAGGCGGGGGGGCCTCGAGGAACAATGAGCAGTTCTTC	CASSQGGGGGASRNNEQFF
TRBD2	TRBV28	13	TRBJ2-7	-	TGTGCCAGCAGTTTTCGGGGGGATGGCGAGCAGTACTTC	CASSFRGDGEQYF
-	TRBV11-2	15	TRBJ1-4	-	TGTGCCAGCACCTTTGGGCCGTCAACTAATGAAAAACTGTTTTTT	CASTFGPSTNEKLFF
-	TRBV2	14	TRBJ2-3	-	TGTGCCAGCAGCCGACTAACGGACACAGATACGCAGTATTTT	CASSRLTDTDTQYF
-	TRBV7-6	12	TRBJ2-2	-	TGTGCCAGCAGCTCCCCGACCGGGGAGCTGTTTTTT	CASSSPTGELFF
-	TRBV4-1	15	TRBJ2-1	-	TGCGCCAGCAGCCGACGTATGGACAGCAGAAATGAGCAGTTCTTC	CASSRRMDSRNEQFF
-	TRBV25-1	16	TRBJ1-5	few	TGTGCCAGCAGTGAATTGGGGGGATCTGATTCGCAGCCCCAGCATTTT	CASSELGGSDSQPQHF
-	TRBV5-4	15	TRBJ2-1	-	TGTGCCAGCAGCACAGGACGGACCCCTTACAATGAGCAGTTCTTC	CASSTGRTPYNEQFF
-	TRBV4-3	19	TRBJ2-7	-	TGCGCCAGCAGCCAAGTATTCAAAGTGATGAAAGACTGCTCCTACGAGCAGTACTTC	CASSQVFKVMKDCSYEQYF
-	TRBV18	15	TRBJ1-4	few	TGTGCCAGCTCACTCTACAGGGCAACTAATGAAAAACTGTTTTTT	CASSLYRATNEKLFF
-	TRBV2	13	TRBJ2-2	-	TGTGCCAGCACCGGGACACCCACCGGGGAGCTGTTTTTT	CASTGTPTGELFF
TRBD1	TRBV5-4	14	TRBJ2-7	-	TGTGCCAGCAGCCCCGGGGACAGGGGATACGAGCAGTACTTC	CASSPGDRGYEQYF
TRBD1	TRBV7-9	17	TRBJ2-3	-	TGTTCCAGCAGCCATGGACAGGACGTAGCTAGCACAGATACGCAGTATTTT	CSSSHGQDVASTDTQYF
TRBD1	TRBV4-3	22	TRBJ2-2	-	TGCGCCAGCAGCCCCAGTCCCGGAATGAACCTAAGGACAGGGGCGGGCACCGGGGAGCTGTTTTTT	CASSPSPGMNLRTGAGTGELFF
TRBD1	TRBV30	16	TRBJ2-5	-	TGTGCCTGGAGTGTAGGGTGGGCAGGGGGTGGGGAGACCCAGTACTTC	CAWSVGWAGGGETQYF
-	TRBV19	15	TRBJ2-7	-	TGTGCCAGTAGTTCCTACGGGAACAGAGCCTACGAGCAGTACTTC	CASSSYGNRAYEQYF
-	TRBV18	14	TRBJ1-2	-	TGTGCCAGCTCACCCACGGAGGGAGACTATGGCTACACCTTC	CASSPTEGDYGYTF
-	TRBV7-2	13	TRBJ1-5	-	TGTGCCAGCAGCTTAGCTAGAGATCAGCCCCAGCATTTT	CASSLARDQPQHF
-	TRBV5-5	15	TRBJ2-7	-	TGTGCCAGCAGCACGACAGGTGTCCGGTCCTACGAGCAGTACTTC	CASSTTGVRSYEQYF
-	TRBV6-6	15	TRBJ1-2	-	TGTGCCAGCAGTTACGCCCGGGGGGAACCCTATGGCTACACCTTC	CASSYARGEPYGYTF
-	TRBV27	14	TRBJ1-1	-	TGTGCCAGCAGTCTACAGGGATTGAACACTGAAGCTTTCTTT	CASSLQGLNTEAFF
TRBD1	TRBV6-1	15	TRBJ1-2	once	TGTGCCAGCAGTGAATATCGGAGGGGGCGTCGGGGCTACACCTTC	CASSEYRRGRRGYTF
-	TRBV7-2	14	TRBJ1-6	-	TGTGCCAGCAGCTTTAGAGGAACAAATTCACCCCTCCACTTT	CASSFRGTNSPLHF
-	TRBV18	17	TRBJ2-2	once	TGTGCCAGCTCACCAGGGCTTCGGGGATCGAACACCGGGGAGCTGTTTTTT	CASSPGLRGSNTGELFF
-	TRBV4-2	16	TRBJ1-4	-	TGTGCCAGCAGCCATTCCACCGGGATCAGGGGTGAAAAACTGTTTTTT	CASSHSTGIRGEKLFF
-	TRBV5-4	15	TRBJ1-2	-	TGTGCCAGCAGCTTGGCCAGCAGAGGGGGTTATGGCTACACCTTC	CASSLASRGGYGYTF
-	TRBV7-9	12	TRBJ1-4	-	TGTTCCAGCAGGATTAGCGCGGAAAAACTGTTTTTT	CSSRISAEKLFF
TRBD1	TRBV30	16	TRBJ1-2	once	TGTGCCTGGAGTGTACTCTTAACAGGACAGGCCTATGGCTACACCTTC	CAWSVLLTGQAYGYTF
-	TRBV5-5	15	TRBJ1-2	-	TGTGCCAGCAGCTTGGCGGAGGGAACTACCTATGGCTACACCTTC	CASSLAEGTTYGYTF
-	TRBV11-2	16	TRBJ1-6	-	TGTGCCAGCAGCCAAAGAACGGGAGGTTATAATTCACCCCTCCACTTT	CASSQRTGGYNSPLHF
TRBD2	TRBV19	16	TRBJ2-1	-	TGTGCCAGTAGCCGAAGCCCTAGCGGGGGTGGCAATGAGCAGTTCTTC	CASSRSPSGGGNEQFF
TRBD2	TRBV7-9	11	TRBJ2-7	-	TGTTCCAGCAGCTCATTGACTAGCGCGCACTTC	CSSSSLTSAHF
-	TRBV27	14	TRBJ2-1	-	TGTGCCAGCAGTGGACTTGCCACCTACAATGAGCAGTTCTTC	CASSGLATYNEQFF